This is a list of T cell receptor beta chains from one sample in a study of long-term antiretroviral therapy in people with HIV. TCRdb keeps only in-frame clones here, not all; method: immunoSEQ multiplex PCR. The repertoire holds about 16,000 clones, with roughly 80% as singletons. The sequences come from unsorted PBMCs, collected 1.5 years before starting antiretroviral therapy. The source of these receptors is a woman aged 45-59 years with HIV. The CDR3 runs from the conserved cysteine through the conserved F or W. The D gene is left open where the match is weak. Clone size is shown for a subset of rows, as once, few, many or a class of expanded clone.

V: TRBV6-5
D: .
size: .
J: TRBJ1-1
CDR3: CASSYSTATLGAFF
DNA: TGTGCCAGCAGTTACTCGACGGCCACCCTGGGAGCTTTCTTT

V: TRBV6-1
D: .
size: .
J: TRBJ1-2
CDR3: CASSLLGQNYGYTF
DNA: TGTGCCAGCAGTCTGTTGGGGCAGAACTATGGCTACACCTTC

V: TRBV11-2
D: .
size: .
J: TRBJ1-1
CDR3: CASSLAGGRLAFF
DNA: TGTGCCAGCAGCTTAGCGGGGGGTAGGTTGGCTTTCTTT

V: TRBV27
D: .
size: .
J: TRBJ2-3
CDR3: CASSFDSGGTDTQYF
DNA: TGTGCCAGCAGTTTCGACTCAGGGGGCACAGATACGCAGTATTTT

V: TRBV30
D: .
size: .
J: TRBJ2-3
CDR3: CAWNLRGKATDTQYF
DNA: TGTGCCTGGAATCTAAGGGGGAAGGCTACAGATACGCAGTATTTT

V: TRBV29-1
D: .
size: .
J: TRBJ1-4
CDR3: CSVFLENEKLFF
DNA: TGCAGCGTTTTCCTGGAGAATGAAAAACTGTTTTTT

V: TRBV5-1
D: TRBD2
size: .
J: TRBJ2-5
CDR3: CASSSERGLEETQYF
DNA: TGCGCCAGCAGCTCCGAGCGGGGCCTCGAGGAGACCCAGTACTTC

V: TRBV6-6
D: TRBD1
size: .
J: TRBJ1-1
CDR3: CASRPTGGWTEAFF
DNA: TGTGCCAGCAGGCCTACAGGGGGCTGGACTGAAGCTTTCTTT

V: TRBV9
D: TRBD1
size: .
J: TRBJ2-2
CDR3: CASRPYRGRGTGELFF
DNA: TGTGCCAGCAGGCCCTACAGGGGGCGAGGCACCGGGGAGCTGTTTTTT

V: TRBV6-5
D: .
size: once
J: TRBJ2-7
CDR3: CASSYSNGRSYEQYF
DNA: TGTGCCAGCAGTTACTCGAATGGACGGTCCTACGAGCAGTACTTC

V: TRBV6-5
D: .
size: .
J: TRBJ2-1
CDR3: CASSRDPTINEQFF
DNA: TGTGCCAGCAGTCGGGACCCTACAATCAATGAGCAGTTCTTC

V: TRBV5-1
D: .
size: .
J: TRBJ1-3
CDR3: CASSKRADYSGNTIYF
DNA: TGCGCCAGCAGCAAACGGGCGGATTACTCTGGAAACACCATATATTTT

V: TRBV5-8
D: .
size: .
J: TRBJ1-2
CDR3: CASSFHQAGGGYGYTF
DNA: TGTGCCAGCAGCTTCCACCAAGCCGGGGGCGGCTATGGCTACACCTTC

V: TRBV10-1
D: TRBD1
size: .
J: TRBJ1-6
CDR3: CASTPPRQGGNSPLHF
DNA: TGCGCCAGCACCCCTCCCAGACAGGGGGGAAATTCACCCCTCCACTTT

V: TRBV5-1
D: TRBD2
size: few
J: TRBJ2-1
CDR3: CASSLTPRRGAYNEQFF
DNA: TGCGCCAGCAGCTTGACCCCACGGCGGGGGGCCTACAATGAGCAGTTCTTC

V: TRBV5-1
D: .
size: .
J: TRBJ2-1
CDR3: CASSLELPNEQFF
DNA: TGCGCCAGCAGCTTGGAACTTCCCAATGAGCAGTTCTTC

V: TRBV11-2
D: .
size: medium-sized
J: TRBJ1-6
CDR3: CASSGKDGGFSPLHF
DNA: TGTGCCAGCAGCGGAAAGGACGGGGGGTTTTCACCCCTCCACTTT

V: TRBV11-2
D: TRBD1
size: .
J: TRBJ2-3
CDR3: CASSDRVSPPVHGQYF
DNA: TGTGCCAGCAGCGACAGGGTTTCTCCCCCCGTCCATGGGCAGTATTTT

V: TRBV9
D: TRBD1
size: .
J: TRBJ2-3
CDR3: CASSPIGTGLSDTQYF
DNA: TGTGCCAGCAGCCCTATAGGGACAGGGTTATCGGATACGCAGTATTTT

V: TRBV10-1
D: TRBD1
size: .
J: TRBJ2-1
CDR3: CASSEPGTGGNEQFF
DNA: TGCGCCAGCAGTGAGCCCGGGACAGGGGGCAATGAGCAGTTCTTC

V: TRBV11-2
D: .
size: .
J: TRBJ1-1
CDR3: CASSLGGMNTEAFF
DNA: TGTGCCAGCAGCTTAGGGGGGATGAACACTGAAGCTTTCTTT

V: TRBV6-1
D: .
size: once
J: TRBJ2-1
CDR3: CASSSYGGRNEQFF
DNA: TGTGCCAGCAGTTCCTACGGGGGGCGGAATGAGCAGTTCTTC

V: TRBV5-5
D: .
size: .
J: TRBJ2-1
CDR3: CASTEGGSSYNEQFF
DNA: TGTGCCAGCACCGAAGGGGGGAGTTCCTACAATGAGCAGTTCTTC

V: TRBV19
D: TRBD1
size: .
J: TRBJ1-1
CDR3: CASSMGRGDFMNTEAFF
DNA: TGTGCCAGTAGTATGGGCAGGGGGGATTTCATGAACACTGAAGCTTTCTTT

V: TRBV27
D: .
size: few
J: TRBJ1-6
CDR3: CASSFWVNSPLHF
DNA: TGTGCCAGCAGTTTTTGGGTTAATTCACCCCTCCACTTT

V: TRBV7-9
D: .
size: .
J: TRBJ1-1
CDR3: CASSLIGASNTEAFF
DNA: TGTGCCAGCAGCTTAATCGGGGCCTCGAACACTGAAGCTTTCTTT

V: TRBV27
D: TRBD2
size: .
J: TRBJ2-3
CDR3: CASSPWTSGGGDTQYF
DNA: TGTGCCAGCAGTCCGTGGACTAGCGGGGGGGGAGATACGCAGTATTTT

V: TRBV9
D: .
size: medium-sized
J: TRBJ1-1
CDR3: CASSVVRGWGMNTEAFF
DNA: TGTGCCAGCAGCGTAGTAAGGGGATGGGGTATGAACACTGAAGCTTTCTTT

V: TRBV11-2
D: TRBD2
size: .
J: TRBJ2-5
CDR3: CASSLGGAGGQETQYF
DNA: TGTGCCAGCAGCTTAGGAGGAGCGGGGGGTCAAGAGACCCAGTACTTC

V: TRBV18
D: .
size: few
J: TRBJ1-2
CDR3: CASSTGDTNYGYTF
DNA: TGTGCCAGCTCGACAGGAGACACTAACTATGGCTACACCTTC

V: TRBV4-2
D: .
size: .
J: TRBJ2-7
CDR3: CASSQDGGGAYEQYF
DNA: TGTGCCAGCAGCCAAGATGGGGGGGGCGCCTACGAGCAGTACTTC

V: TRBV2
D: .
size: .
J: TRBJ1-2
CDR3: CASSPISGGYTF
DNA: TGTGCCAGCAGCCCTATCTCGGGAGGCTACACCTTC

V: TRBV7-8
D: .
size: .
J: TRBJ2-1
CDR3: CASSFPEGRKDNEQFF
DNA: TGTGCCAGCAGCTTTCCAGAGGGGCGAAAAGACAATGAGCAGTTCTTC

V: TRBV6-1
D: TRBD1
size: .
J: TRBJ1-6
CDR3: CASSVDRVYNSPLHF
DNA: TGTGCCAGCAGCGTAGACAGGGTCTATAATTCACCCCTCCACTTT

V: TRBV29-1
D: .
size: once
J: TRBJ2-3
CDR3: CSVAAGGPTQYF
DNA: TGCAGCGTTGCGGCAGGGGGGCCTACGCAGTATTTT

V: TRBV4-1
D: TRBD2
size: .
J: TRBJ2-1
CDR3: CASSQEMIGRGGRNEQFF
DNA: TGCGCCAGCAGCCAAGAAATGATTGGTCGGGGGGGCAGAAATGAGCAGTTCTTC

V: TRBV6-5
D: .
size: .
J: TRBJ1-4
CDR3: CAVRDPRGKLFF
DNA: TGTGCCGTGAGGGACCCACGGGGAAAACTGTTTTTT

V: TRBV7-9
D: .
size: .
J: TRBJ1-3
CDR3: CASTLGSGNTIYF
DNA: TGTGCCAGCACACTAGGGTCCGGAAACACCATATATTTT